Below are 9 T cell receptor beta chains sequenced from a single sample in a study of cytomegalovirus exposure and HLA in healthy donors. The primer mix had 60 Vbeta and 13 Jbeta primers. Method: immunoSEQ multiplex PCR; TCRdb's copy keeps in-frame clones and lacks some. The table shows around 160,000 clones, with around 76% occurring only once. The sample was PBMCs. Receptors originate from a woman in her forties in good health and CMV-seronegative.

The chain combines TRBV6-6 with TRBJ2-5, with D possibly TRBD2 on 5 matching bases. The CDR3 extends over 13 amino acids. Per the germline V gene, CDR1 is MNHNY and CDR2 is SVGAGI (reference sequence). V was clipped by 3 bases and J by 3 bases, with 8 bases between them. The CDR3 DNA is TGTGCCAGCAGTTATGCGGGTAAAGAGACCCAGTACTTC. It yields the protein CASSYAGKETQYF.

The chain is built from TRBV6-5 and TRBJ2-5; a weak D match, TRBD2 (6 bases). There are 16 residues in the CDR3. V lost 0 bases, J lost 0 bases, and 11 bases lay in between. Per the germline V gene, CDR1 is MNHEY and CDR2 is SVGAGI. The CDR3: CASSYSRTGDQETQYF. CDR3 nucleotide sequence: TGTGCCAGCAGTTACTCGAGAACGGGGGACCAAGAGACCCAGTACTTC.

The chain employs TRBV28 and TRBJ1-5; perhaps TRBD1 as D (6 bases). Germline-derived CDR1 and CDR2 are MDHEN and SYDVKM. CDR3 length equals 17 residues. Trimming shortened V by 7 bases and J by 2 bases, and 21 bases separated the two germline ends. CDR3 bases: TGTGCCAGCAACCAAGGGGGTCCTCCGACGGGCAATCAGCCCCAGCATTTT. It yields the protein CASNQGGPPTGNQPQHF.

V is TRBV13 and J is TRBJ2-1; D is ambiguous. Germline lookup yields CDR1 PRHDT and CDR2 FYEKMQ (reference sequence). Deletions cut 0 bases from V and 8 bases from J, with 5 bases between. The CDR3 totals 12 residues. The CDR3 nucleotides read TGTGCCAGCAGCTTAGGCCTAGATGAGCAGTTCTTC. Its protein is CASSLGLDEQFF.

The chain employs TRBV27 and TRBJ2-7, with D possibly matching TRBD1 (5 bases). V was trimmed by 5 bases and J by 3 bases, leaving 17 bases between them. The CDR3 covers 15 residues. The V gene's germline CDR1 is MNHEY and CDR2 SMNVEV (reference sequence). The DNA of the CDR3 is TGTGCCAGCAGTCCCTGGGGCAGTCGAGTCTACGAGCAGTACTTC. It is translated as CASSPWGSRVYEQYF.

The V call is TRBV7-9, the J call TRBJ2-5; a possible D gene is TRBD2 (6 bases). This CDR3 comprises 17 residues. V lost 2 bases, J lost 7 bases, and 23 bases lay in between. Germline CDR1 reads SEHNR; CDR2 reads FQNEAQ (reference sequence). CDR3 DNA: TGTGCCAGCAGCTTAAATTGGGAGCGGGTTAGCTGGGGGACCCAGTACTTC. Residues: CASSLNWERVSWGTQYF.

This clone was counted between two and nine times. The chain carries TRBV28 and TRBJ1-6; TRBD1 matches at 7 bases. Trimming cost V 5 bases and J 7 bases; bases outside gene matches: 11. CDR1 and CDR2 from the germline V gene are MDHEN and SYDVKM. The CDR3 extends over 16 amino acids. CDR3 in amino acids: CASSPSSDRPNSPLHF. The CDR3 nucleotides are TGTGCCAGCAGTCCTAGTTCGGACAGGCCGAATTCACCCCTCCACTTT.

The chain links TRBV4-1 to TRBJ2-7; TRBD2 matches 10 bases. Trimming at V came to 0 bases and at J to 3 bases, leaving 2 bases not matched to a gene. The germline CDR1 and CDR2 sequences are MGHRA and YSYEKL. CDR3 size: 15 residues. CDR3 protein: CASSQESSGSYEQYF. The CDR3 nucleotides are TGCGCCAGCAGCCAAGAATCTAGCGGGAGCTACGAGCAGTACTTC.

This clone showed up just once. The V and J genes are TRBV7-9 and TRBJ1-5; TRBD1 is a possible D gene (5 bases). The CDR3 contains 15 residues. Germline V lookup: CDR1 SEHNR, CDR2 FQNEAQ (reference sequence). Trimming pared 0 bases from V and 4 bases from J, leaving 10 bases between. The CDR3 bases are TGTGCCAGCAGCTTAGCGGGGGGGGTAAATCAGCCCCAGCATTTT. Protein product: CASSLAGGVNQPQHF.